Listed below are T cell receptor beta chains from one sample, sequenced in a study of shared clonotypes between healthy human individuals. Libraries were prepared by immunoSEQ multiplex PCR; TCRdb keeps only in-frame clonotypes and omits some of them. The sample holds about 2.4 million clones, 80% to 95% seen once. The specimen was naive CD4+ T cells from PBMCs. The receptors derive from a man aged 18 to 30 in good health. Some clones in this sample may be carry-over from other donors' samples. CDR3s include the opening cysteine and the closing phenylalanine or tryptophan. The order of the fields is J gene, V gene, clone size, D gene, CDR3 protein, CDR3 DNA. D genes are given only for firm matches. Clone size is not always given. Where it is, it says once, few, many or a class for expanded clones.

>TRBJ1-1|TRBV19|few|TRBD1
CASSKWDSLYTEAFF
TGTGCCAGTAGTAAGTGGGACAGTCTTTACACTGAAGCTTTCTTT
>TRBJ2-3|TRBV27|NA|NA
CASSPLSSTDTQYF
TGTGCCAGCAGTCCGCTCTCTAGCACAGATACGCAGTATTTT
>TRBJ1-1|TRBV18|NA|TRBD1
CASSPLGPGGAGNTEAFF
TGTGCCAGCTCACCATTGGGTCCAGGGGGCGCAGGAAACACTGAAGCTTTCTTT
>TRBJ1-3|TRBV7-6|NA|NA
CASSLSSNTIYF
TGTGCCAGCAGCTTGTCTTCGAACACCATATATTTT
>TRBJ1-2|TRBV15|NA|NA
CATSRGVYGYTF
TGTGCCACCAGCAGAGGGGTCTATGGCTACACCTTC
>TRBJ2-2|TRBV7-2|NA|NA
CASSLEGRTGELFF
TGTGCCAGCAGCTTAGAAGGCAGGACCGGGGAGCTGTTTTTT
>TRBJ2-5|TRBV9|NA|NA
CASGGRGSGETQYF
TGTGCCAGCGGGGGTAGGGGGAGCGGAGAGACCCAGTACTTC
>TRBJ2-3|TRBV7-9|NA|NA
CASSSQTTDTQYF
TGTGCCAGCAGCTCCCAGACCACAGATACGCAGTATTTT
>TRBJ2-5|TRBV10-3|NA|TRBD2
CAISEGGLAVQETQYF
TGTGCCATCAGTGAGGGAGGACTAGCGGTGCAAGAGACCCAGTACTTC
>TRBJ2-7|TRBV28|NA|TRBD2
CASSLGGGSSYEQYF
TGTGCCAGCAGTTTAGGCGGCGGGAGTTCCTACGAGCAGTACTTC
>TRBJ2-5|TRBV5-1|NA|TRBD2
CASSLSGTSYETQYF
TGCGCCAGCAGCTTGAGTGGGACTAGCTATGAGACCCAGTACTTC
>TRBJ2-3|TRBV5-6|NA|NA
CASSLSGGRADTQYF
TGTGCCAGCAGCTTGTCCGGGGGGCGGGCAGATACGCAGTATTTT
>TRBJ1-6|TRBV11-2|NA|NA
CASSLGQDYNSPLHF
TGTGCCAGCAGCTTAGGGCAGGATTATAATTCACCCCTCCACTTT
>TRBJ1-2|TRBV10-1|few|TRBD1
CASTDRVEGYTF
TGCGCCAGCACCGACAGGGTGGAGGGCTACACCTTC
>TRBJ2-1|TRBV11-2|NA|NA
CASSPGATPAYNEQFF
TGTGCCAGCAGCCCCGGGGCCACTCCCGCCTACAATGAGCAGTTCTTC
>TRBJ1-2|TRBV28|NA|NA
CASSSTVSGYGYTF
TGTGCCAGCAGTAGTACGGTTTCGGGCTATGGCTACACCTTC
>TRBJ2-1|TRBV7-3|NA|TRBD2
CASSPQRGRVYNEQFF
TGTGCCAGCAGCCCTCAGCGGGGAAGGGTTTACAATGAGCAGTTCTTC
>TRBJ2-3|TRBV29-1|NA|NA
CSVEDKGQPDTQYF
TGCAGCGTTGAAGACAAGGGACAACCAGATACGCAGTATTTT
>TRBJ2-7|TRBV7-2|NA|TRBD2
CASSLVKTSGSGEQYF
TGTGCCAGCAGCTTAGTCAAGACTAGCGGGAGTGGCGAGCAGTACTTC
>TRBJ1-5|TRBV30|NA|NA
CAWNSPGTYQPQHF
TGTGCCTGGAACTCCCCGGGGACCTATCAGCCCCAGCATTTT
>TRBJ1-3|TRBV5-1|NA|TRBD1
CASSFGTDGNTIYF
TGCGCCAGCAGCTTCGGGACAGATGGAAACACCATATATTTT
>TRBJ1-2|TRBV19|NA|NA
CASSTSGTLRNYGYTF
TGTGCCAGTAGTACCTCCGGGACGCTAAGGAACTATGGCTACACCTTC
>TRBJ1-1|TRBV7-9|once|TRBD1
CASSLGQGREAFF
TGTGCCAGCAGCCTGGGACAGGGCCGGGAAGCTTTCTTT
>TRBJ2-5|TRBV7-2|NA|NA
CASSWRRTETQYF
TGTGCCAGCAGCTGGAGGCGTACAGAGACCCAGTACTTC
>TRBJ1-1|TRBV11-3|NA|NA
CASSPRGGMNTEAFF
TGTGCCAGCAGCCCAAGGGGGGGAATGAACACTGAAGCTTTCTTT
>TRBJ2-4|TRBV5-1|NA|TRBD2
CASSTGTSGGKNIQYF
TGCGCCAGCAGCACCGGAACATCGGGGGGCAAAAACATTCAGTACTTC
>TRBJ2-7|TRBV5-1|NA|NA
CASSLALAGFSHEQYF
TGCGCCAGCAGCTTGGCTTTGGCAGGGTTTTCCCACGAGCAGTACTTC
>TRBJ1-2|TRBV6-6|NA|NA
CASSITNYGYTF
TGTGCCAGCAGCATTACGAACTATGGCTACACCTTC
>TRBJ2-6|TRBV5-5|once|NA
CASSLARGATGANVLTF
TGTGCCAGCAGCTTGGCCAGGGGTGCAACTGGGGCCAACGTCCTGACTTTC
>TRBJ2-7|TRBV15|NA|NA
CATSYGNYEQYF
TGTGCCACCAGCTACGGGAACTACGAGCAGTACTTC
>TRBJ1-3|TRBV5-1|NA|NA
CASSLGGLSGNTIYF
TGCGCCAGCAGCTTGGGAGGGCTCTCTGGAAACACCATATATTTT
>TRBJ2-5|TRBV20-1|NA|NA
CSARSTETQYF
TGCAGTGCTAGGTCAACAGAGACCCAGTACTTC
>TRBJ2-7|TRBV28|NA|NA
CASSYTYEQYF
TGTGCCAGCAGTTATACCTACGAGCAGTACTTC
>TRBJ2-3|TRBV5-1|NA|TRBD2
CASSAGAPAVTDTQYF
TGCGCCAGCAGCGCGGGAGCCCCAGCCGTCACAGATACGCAGTATTTT
>TRBJ2-1|TRBV5-1|NA|TRBD2
CASSLGLAGAGYNEQFF
TGCGCCAGCAGCTTGGGACTAGCGGGAGCCGGCTACAATGAGCAGTTCTTC
>TRBJ2-7|TRBV28|NA|TRBD2
CASTLPGGRAGEQYF
TGTGCCAGCACCCTCCCCGGCGGGAGGGCTGGCGAGCAGTACTTC
>TRBJ2-7|TRBV6-5|NA|TRBD2
CASSYSGTSPYEQYF
TGTGCCAGCAGTTACTCCGGGACTAGTCCCTACGAGCAGTACTTC
>TRBJ1-1|TRBV15|NA|TRBD1
CATHDRGMVEAFF
TGTGCCACCCATGACAGGGGGATGGTTGAAGCTTTCTTT
>TRBJ2-7|TRBV5-1|NA|TRBD2
CASSLESSRGGSYEQYF
TGCGCCAGCAGCTTGGAGTCCTCTCGCGGGGGATCCTACGAGCAGTACTTC
>TRBJ2-3|TRBV5-1|NA|NA
CASSISGPTDTQYF
TGCGCCAGCAGCATCAGCGGACCGACAGATACGCAGTATTTT
>TRBJ2-2|TRBV18|NA|NA
CASSPRQVAGELFF
TGTGCCAGCTCACCACGTCAGGTGGCCGGGGAGCTGTTTTTT
>TRBJ2-5|TRBV5-1|NA|TRBD2
CASTATSGSGMETQYF
TGCGCCAGCACCGCTACTAGCGGGAGCGGTATGGAGACCCAGTACTTC